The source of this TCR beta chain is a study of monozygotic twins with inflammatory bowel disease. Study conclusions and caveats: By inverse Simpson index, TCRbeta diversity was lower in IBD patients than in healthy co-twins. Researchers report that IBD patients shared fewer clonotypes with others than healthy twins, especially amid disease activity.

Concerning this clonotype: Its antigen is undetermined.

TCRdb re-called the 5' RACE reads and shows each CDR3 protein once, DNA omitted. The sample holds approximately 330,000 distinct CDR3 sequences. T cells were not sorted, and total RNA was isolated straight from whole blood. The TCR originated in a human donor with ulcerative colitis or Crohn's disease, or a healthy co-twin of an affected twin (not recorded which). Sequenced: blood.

The CDR3 is CASSQTGTGGNSPLHF. The rearrangement links TRBV4-3 to TRBJ1-6; absent DNA, TCRdb's TRBD1 call cannot be checked. Germline CDR1 and CDR2: LGHNA and YSLEER. The CDR3 totals 16 residues.